This TCR beta chain was sequenced in a study of blood T cell repertoires in COVID-19. Study as a whole: COVID-19 samples, acute and convalescent, were from the United States, Italy and Spain. T cells, B-cell-depleted T cells, or PBMCs provided the cDNA or gDNA that served as material.

Per the original methods: Amplification of reference gene primers was used by the study to estimate nucleated cell counts. The data were produced by immunoSEQ multiplex PCR, yet TCRdb's version contains in-frame clones alone and is incomplete. That table gives V, J and clone size, and the DNA gave D and trimming. In the table there are roughly 250,000 clones, around 83% of which are singletons. Germline V gene lookup returns CDR1 SGHDT and CDR2 YYEEEE. The CDR3 length is 14 residues. The junction had 3 bases not matched to a gene; V was cut back by 1 base and J by 8 bases. The sequenced sample was peripheral blood. This clonotype was obtained from a woman between 35 and 50 years old who had recovered from COVID-19. V and J are TRBV5-6 and TRBJ1-6; TRBD1 agrees at 7 bases. The CDR3 is CASSLNRGDSPLHF. CDR3 bases: TGTGCCAGCAGCTTGAACAGGGGTGATTCACCCCTCCACTTT.